This T cell receptor (beta chain) came from a study of metastatic and nonmetastatic thyroid tumors. The overall study: Peripheral blood and tumor or nodule samples from malignant and benign thyroid patients were compared.

Patients were all untreated before their thyroid surgery. TCRdb called clones again from the PCR reads with MiXCR. The sample lists some 33,000 clones, 20% to 25% occurring once. This clone has ten or more counts. The ends lost 5 bases at V and 5 bases at J; junction bases unmatched: 3. From germline, CDR1 is MDHEN and CDR2 SYDVKM. The CDR3 length is 15 residues. The receptor comes from a male donor with papillary thyroid cancer or a benign thyroid nodule (not recorded which). Some clones in this sample may be carry-over from other donors' samples. Sequenced: tumor tissue. V usage is TRBV28 and J usage is TRBJ2-1, with 13 bases lining up with TRBD2. The CDR3 sequence is CASSPLAGGNNEQFF. CDR3 nucleotide sequence: TGTGCCAGCAGTCCACTAGCGGGAGGGAACAATGAGCAGTTCTTC.